The 31 T cell receptor beta chains in this list originate from one sample, sequenced in a study of blood T cell repertoires in COVID-19. Produced via immunoSEQ multiplex PCR; TCRdb's table is partial and in-frame only. The table has a few hundred thousand clones, 80% to 90% seen once. Sample: PBMCs or T cells enriched from blood (not recorded which). The source is a woman aged 45-65 years with acute COVID-19.

The chain recombines TRBV11-2 with TRBJ2-7; 7 bases fit TRBD2. CDR3 length: 14 residues. Trimming removed 5 bases from V and 6 bases from J; junction bases left unmatched: 10. Germline V lookup: CDR1 SGHAT, CDR2 FQNNGV. The CDR3 sequence is CASSPLRRETEQYF. Here the CDR3 DNA reads TGTGCCAGCAGCCCTCTGAGGCGGGAGACCGAGCAGTACTTC. The full variable domain, completed using reference TRBV11-2 and TRBJ2-7, is EAGVAQSPRYKIIEKRQSVAFWCNPISGHATLYWYQQILGQGPKLLIQFQNNGVVDDSQLPKDRFSAERLKGVDSTLKIQPAKLEDSAVYLCASSPLRRETEQYFGPGTRLTVT.

The CDR3 protein is CASSQATSGSYEQYF. CDR3 coding DNA: TGTGCCAGCAGCCAAGCAACTAGCGGTTCCTACGAGCAGTACTTC. The chain joins TRBV4-2 to TRBJ2-7; 8 bases are shared with TRBD2. Trimming at V came to 1 base and at J to 1 base, leaving 3 bases not matched to a gene. Germline values: CDR1 LGHNA, CDR2 YNFKEQ. The CDR3 has 15 residues.

V gene TRBV13 combines with J gene TRBJ2-3, with TRBD2 matching 8 bases. CDR3 length: 15 residues. CDR1 and CDR2 (germline): PRHDT, FYEKMQ (reference sequence). The trim removed 1 base at V and 8 bases at J, leaving 8 bases unmatched. This CDR3 is CASSLVGAGERTQYF. The CDR3 DNA reads as TGTGCCAGCAGCTTAGTAGGAGCGGGAGAGCGTACGCAGTATTTT.

Note on this clone: One end of the junction varies from germline; a read error may be responsible. This rearrangement joins TRBV11-2 to TRBJ2-7; the D gene is possibly TRBD2 (7 bases). The CDR3 runs 14 residues. CDR1 is SGHAT and CDR2 is FQNNGV in the germline V gene. CDR3 nucleotide sequence: TGTGCCAGCAGCCCGGGAGGACAGCCGACGGCAGCGGCGTTC. As protein: CASSPGGQPTAAAF.

The chain has TRBV27 and TRBJ2-1, with 15 nucleotides matching TRBD2. This CDR3 comprises 17 residues. CDR1 is MNHEY, CDR2 SMNVEV, per germline (reference sequence). V lost 8 bases and J lost 6; bases outside the gene matches: 11. The CDR3 sequence: CASWGLAGGRGPNEQFF. The CDR3 DNA is TGTGCCAGCTGGGGACTAGCGGGAGGACGGGGGCCCAATGAGCAGTTCTTC.

The V gene is TRBV2, the J gene TRBJ1-5; D gene unclear. The CDR3 contains 12 residues. CDR1 and CDR2 from the germline V gene are SNHLY and FYNNEI. V lost 3 bases to trimming and J lost 10 bases, with 10 bases between them. CDR3 sequence: CASSDGSFPQHF. CDR3 bases: TGTGCCAGCAGTGACGGGAGCTTTCCCCAGCATTTT.

V is TRBV7-7 and J is TRBJ2-3; perhaps TRBD2 as D (5 bases). V lost 5 bases to trimming and J lost 7 bases, with 16 bases between them. Germline values: CDR1 SSHAT, CDR2 FNYEAQ (reference sequence). The CDR3 length is 14 residues. This CDR3 is CASSPGPGTYTQYF. CDR3 in DNA: TGTGCCAGCAGCCCCGGGCCGGGAACCTATACGCAGTATTTT.

The J gene is TRBJ1-4, the V gene TRBV2; TRBD1 aligns across 9 bases. This CDR3 comprises 15 residues. The V gene end was trimmed by 4 bases and the J gene end by 8 bases; junction bases not matched to a gene: 8. Germline V lookup: CDR1 SNHLY, CDR2 FYNNEI. In DNA, the CDR3 is TGTGCCAGCAGTGTAGAAGGGACAGGGAAGGAAAAACTGTTTTTT. Its protein product is CASSVEGTGKEKLFF.

The V call is TRBV2, the J call TRBJ2-1, with TRBD2 matching over 7 bases. Germline assignment: CDR1 SNHLY and CDR2 FYNNEI. This CDR3 region has 15 residues. Losses at the gene ends were 5 bases for V and 4 bases for J; bases not matched to a gene: 8. CDR3: CASSSSSGEYNEQFF. As DNA, the CDR3 is TGTGCCAGCAGTTCGTCTAGCGGAGAATACAATGAGCAGTTCTTC. The full variable domain, its missing parts supplied by reference TRBV2 and TRBJ2-1, is EPEVTQTPSHQVTQMGQEVILRCVPISNHLYFYWYRQILGQKVEFLVSFYNNEISEKSEIFDDQFSVERPDGSNFTLKIRSTKLEDSAMYFCASSSSSGEYNEQFFGPGTRLTVL.

The CDR3 loop reads CASSSLLAATYEQYF. Here the CDR3 DNA reads TGTGCCAGTAGTTCATTACTAGCGGCGACCTACGAGCAGTACTTC. The V and J genes are TRBV19 and TRBJ2-7; 8 bases align to TRBD2. Germline-derived CDR1 and CDR2 are LNHDA and SQIVND (reference sequence). Unmatched junction bases numbered 8, after V lost 5 bases and J lost 2 bases. This CDR3 region has 15 residues.

This chain's CDR3 is CATNSQHQPQHF. CDR3 nucleotide sequence: TGTGCCACCAACTCCCAACATCAGCCCCAGCATTTT. The chain couples TRBV19 to TRBJ1-5; D remains ambiguous. Germline CDR1 reads LNHDA; CDR2 reads SQIVND (reference sequence). This CDR3 has 12 residues. The V gene lost 10 bases and the J gene lost 5 bases, with 12 bases spanning the gap.

The V call is TRBV4-3, the J call TRBJ2-1, with D possibly TRBD1 on 6 matching bases. V lost 0 bases, J lost 3 bases, and 12 bases lay in between. CDR3 length equals 16 residues. CDR1 LGHNA and CDR2 YSLEER come from the germline V gene. In DNA, the CDR3 is TGCGCCAGCAGCCAAGAAGAAGGGGGTGGCTACAATGAGCAGTTCTTC. It codes for CASSQEEGGGYNEQFF.

V gene TRBV3-1 (or the pseudogene TRBV3-2) combines with J gene TRBJ1-1, with TRBD1 as a possible D gene (5 bases). Germline V CDR1 and CDR2: LGHDT, YNNKEL (reference sequence). The V end was cut by 1 base, the J end by 5 bases, with 11 bases between. This CDR3 has 14 amino acids. CDR3 sequence reads: CASSQGGRLTEAFF. The CDR3 coding sequence is TGTGCCAGCAGCCAAGGGGGCCGATTGACTGAAGCTTTCTTT.

This chain joins TRBV30 and TRBJ1-1; no definite D call. The V and J ends lost 7 bases and 1 base respectively, with 13 bases between them. The CDR3 has 13 residues. The germline CDR1 and CDR2 sequences are GTSNPN and SVGIG (reference sequence). Here the CDR3 reads CASEEEPNTEAFF. CDR3 coding DNA: TGTGCCTCGGAAGAGGAGCCGAACACTGAAGCTTTCTTT.

J is TRBJ2-5 and V is TRBV6-5; D might be TRBD1 (5 bases). The CDR3 length is 14 residues. Germline values: CDR1 MNHEY, CDR2 SVGAGI. V shed 6 bases and J shed 6 bases, with 17 bases lying between them. CDR3 region: CASRDLSGAKTQYF. The DNA of the CDR3 is TGTGCCAGCAGGGACCTGAGTGGGGCAAAGACCCAGTACTTC.

The chain has TRBV5-6 and TRBJ2-7; 7 nucleotides line up with TRBD1. Germline CDR1 and CDR2: SGHDT and YYEEEE. The V gene end was trimmed by 0 bases and the J gene end by 4 bases; junction bases not matched to a gene: 7. The CDR3 is 15 residues long. The CDR3 is CASSLGGGFDYEQYF. CDR3 DNA: TGTGCCAGCAGCTTGGGAGGGGGCTTTGATTACGAGCAGTACTTC.

The genes are TRBV19 and TRBJ2-7, with TRBD2 matching 14 bases. Germline V gives CDR1 LNHDA, CDR2 SQIVND (reference sequence). Trimming took 5 bases from V and 3 from J; bases not matched to a gene: 12. This CDR3 has 18 amino acids. In nucleotides, the CDR3 is TGTGCCAGTAGTTCCAAGACCGGGACTAGCGGGAGTTTCTACGAGCAGTACTTC. Protein product: CASSSKTGTSGSFYEQYF. Full variable domain (rest looked up from reference TRBV19 and TRBJ2-7): DGGITQSPKYLFRKEGQNVTLSCEQNLNHDAMYWYRQDPGQGLRLIYYSQIVNDFQKGDIAEGYSVSREKKESFPLTVTSAQKNPTAFYLCASSSKTGTSGSFYEQYFGPGTRLTVT.

V usage is TRBV6-5 and J usage is TRBJ2-7, with 9 positions matching TRBD1. Germline CDR1 and CDR2: MNHEY and SVGAGI. With 4 bases clipped from V and 5 bases from J, the junction kept 9 bases outside the gene matches. The CDR3 extends over 15 amino acids. The CDR3 sequence is CASSLIQGAGHEQYF. The CDR3 DNA follows: TGTGCCAGCAGTTTAATACAGGGGGCCGGCCACGAGCAGTACTTC.

CDR3 DNA: TGTGCCAGCAGCTTAGACGGGTCTGACTATGGCTACACCTTC. Translated, it gives CASSLDGSDYGYTF. The rearrangement joins TRBV7-2 to TRBJ1-2, with no clear D. V lost 1 base and J 3 bases, leaving 9 bases between the germline ends. Germline V lookup: CDR1 SGHTA, CDR2 FQGNSA. CDR3 length equals 14 residues.

The rearrangement links TRBV5-4 to TRBJ2-7; no clear D. Trimming took 1 base from V and 6 from J, leaving 11 bases between them. CDR3 length: 13 amino acids. The germline gives CDR1 SGHNT, CDR2 YYREEE (reference sequence). DNA of the CDR3: TGTGCCAGCAGCTTGACCCTAACCACCGAGCAGTACTTC. This codes for CASSLTLTTEQYF.

The chain has TRBV5-1 and TRBJ2-7; 10 nucleotides match TRBD2. Trimming at V came to 4 bases and at J to 3 bases, leaving 4 bases not matched to a gene. CDR3 length: 14 amino acids. The germline CDR1 and CDR2 sequences are SGHRS and YFSETQ. The CDR3 reads CASSRTSGLYEQYF. The CDR3, as DNA: TGCGCCAGCAGCCGGACTAGCGGACTCTACGAGCAGTACTTC.

The chain has TRBV7-9 and TRBJ1-3; a weak D match, TRBD1 (6 bases). The V and J ends lost 5 bases and 3 bases respectively, with 20 bases between them. The CDR3 sequence is 17 residues long. Germline assignment: CDR1 SEHNR and CDR2 FQNEAQ (reference sequence). The CDR3 bases are TGTGCCAGCAGCCCAACGCTGGGGGGGGGCTATGGAAACACCATATATTTT. Its translation is CASSPTLGGGYGNTIYF.

This clone was seen only once. The chain uses TRBV29-1 and TRBJ2-5, with 8 bases that match TRBD2. V lost 3 bases to trimming and J lost 1 base; unmatched junction nucleotides: 7. CDR1 is SQVTM and CDR2 is ANQGSEA in the germline V gene. The length of the CDR3 is 15 residues. CDR3 coding DNA: TGCAGCGTTGAGCAGGGCGGGAGGCCCCAAGAGACCCAGTACTTC. It yields the protein CSVEQGGRPQETQYF. The variable domain in full, completed from reference TRBV29-1 and TRBJ2-5, reads SAVISQKPSRDICQRGTSLTIQCQVDSQVTMMFWYRQQPGQSLTLIATANQGSEATYESGFVIDKFPISRPNLTFSTLTVSNMSPEDSSIYLCSVEQGGRPQETQYFGPGTRLLVL.

The chain uses TRBV9 and TRBJ2-5; TRBD1 aligns across 7 bases. This CDR3 contains 15 residues. Germline CDR1 SGDLS, CDR2 YYNGEE. The J segment lost 0 bases and the V segment lost 2 bases, leaving 4 bases of the junction unmatched. The CDR3 here is CASSVGQLYQETQYF. CDR3 coding DNA: TGTGCCAGCAGCGTGGGACAGTTGTACCAAGAGACCCAGTACTTC. The entire variable domain, with the rest obtained from reference TRBV9 and TRBJ2-5, is as follows: DSGVTQTPKHLITATGQRVTLRCSPRSGDLSVYWYQQSLDQGLQFLIQYYNGEERAKGNILERFSAQQFPDLHSELNLSSLELGDSALYFCASSVGQLYQETQYFGPGTRLLVL.

V is TRBV9 and J is TRBJ1-1; perhaps TRBD1 as D (6 bases). Trimming left V 4 bases short and J 1 base short, with 11 bases between. The germline CDR1 and CDR2 sequences are SGDLS and YYNGEE. This CDR3 contains 14 residues. The DNA of the CDR3 is TGTGCCAGCAGCTCCAGGGGTAGGAACACTGAAGCTTTCTTT. Translated, it gives CASSSRGRNTEAFF.

V is TRBV15 and J is TRBJ1-4, with 7 bases identical to TRBD1. Germline CDR1 is LNHNV and CDR2 is YYDKDF (reference sequence). V was pared by 3 bases and J by 17 bases, with 12 bases of the junction left unmatched. The CDR3 runs to 13 residues. CDR3 residues: CATSSTWDSTSFF. The CDR3 DNA sequence: TGTGCCACCAGCAGTACTTGGGACAGCACTAGCTTTTTT.

V usage is TRBV28 and J usage is TRBJ1-6; 8 bases fit TRBD1. V dropped 4 bases and J dropped 14; count of bases not matched to a gene: 16. Germline V gives CDR1 MDHEN, CDR2 SYDVKM. The length of the CDR3 is 16 residues. CDR3 region: CASSSHPGQGAHSLHF. CDR3 DNA: TGTGCCAGCAGTTCCCACCCCGGCCAGGGGGCACATTCCCTCCACTTT.

This rearrangement joins TRBV28 to TRBJ1-5, with D possibly matching TRBD1 (6 bases). Trimming left V 5 bases short and J 12 bases short, with 23 bases between. The CDR3 spans 15 residues. Germline V CDR1 and CDR2: MDHEN, SYDVKM. CDR3 protein: CASSPGGGTFVRQHF. The CDR3 DNA reads as TGTGCCAGCAGTCCGGGAGGGGGGACATTCGTCCGCCAGCATTTT.

The chain couples TRBV9 to TRBJ2-7; TRBD2 is a possible D gene (6 bases). V lost 0 bases to trimming and J lost 1 base, with 11 bases between them. The CDR3 is 15 residues long. The germline CDR1 and CDR2 sequences are SGDLS and YYNGEE. The CDR3 DNA is TGTGCCAGCAGCGTAGGAGGGACTGAATCCTACGAGCAGTACTTC. It yields the protein CASSVGGTESYEQYF.

This chain uses TRBV27 with TRBJ2-5, with TRBD1 matching 8 bases. Germline values: CDR1 MNHEY, CDR2 SMNVEV (reference sequence). This CDR3 region has 14 residues. V dropped 6 bases and J dropped 7; count of bases not matched to a gene: 10. In nucleotides, the CDR3 is TGTGCCAGCAGCCCGGGACAGGTGGATGGGACCCAGTACTTC. Its translation: CASSPGQVDGTQYF.

The chain recombines TRBV2 with TRBJ2-3, with 13 bases that match TRBD2. CDR1 is SNHLY and CDR2 is FYNNEI in the germline V gene. J gave up 3 bases and V 6 bases, and 3 bases lay outside the gene matches. CDR3 length: 15 residues. The CDR3 DNA reads as TGTGCCAGCAGGCTGGGACTAGCGGGAACAGATACGCAGTATTTT. It yields the protein CASRLGLAGTDTQYF.